The clone carrying this T cell receptor beta chain was recorded only once. Its specificity is unknown. The CDR3 runs 17 residues. The trim removed 5 bases at V and 6 bases at J, leaving 14 bases unmatched. CDR1 is SGHTA and CDR2 is FQGTGA in the germline V gene. These data come from a study of shared clonotypes between healthy human individuals. Study-wide results and limits: In the sorted subsets, rarefaction showed sequencing was incomplete despite large depth.

Here immunoSEQ multiplex PCR was the method, and the copy in TCRdb shows in-frame clones only, minus some. The sample lists some 630,000 clones, approximately 96% seen once, with 0.11% in the top ten. As defined, naive CD8 cells were CD45RO-negative and positively selected for CCR7, with terminally differentiated effector memory CD45RA+ cells excluded. The sequence was collected from a woman in her twenties or thirties in good health. This chain joins TRBV7-3 and TRBJ2-4; TRBD1 matches 9 bases. The sample comprised naive CD8+ T cells sorted from blood. The CDR3 coding sequence is TGTGCCAGCAGCGCCGCACTAAAACAGGGGGCGGGAAACATTCAGTACTTC. This codes for CASSAALKQGAGNIQYF. The entire variable domain, with the rest obtained from reference TRBV7-3 and TRBJ2-4, is as follows: GAGVSQTPSNKVTEKGKYVELRCDPISGHTALYWYRQSLGQGPEFLIYFQGTGAADDSGLPNDRFFAVRPEGSVSTLKIQRTERGDSAVYLCASSAALKQGAGNIQYFGAGTRLSVL.